This record looks at one T cell receptor (beta chain) sequence and its context. Libraries were prepared by immunoSEQ multiplex PCR; TCRdb keeps only in-frame clonotypes and omits some of them. The sample records over 400,000 clones, 90% being singletons. The data were obtained in a study of Ad26.COV2.S vaccination and SARS-CoV-2 variants. Study details: The COV1001 Ad26.COV2.S trial arm included the donor. The study gave Ad26.COV2.S intramuscularly, once or twice 56 days apart.

Treatment noted: around 19 received Ad26.COV2.S at low or high dose, single or two shots; about 5 received placebo; per-sample allocation not given. Sampling was performed 63 days after the first vaccine or placebo injection. The CDR3 runs to 15 residues. The V gene lost 1 base and the J gene lost 2 bases, with 8 bases spanning the gap. Germline V gene sequence: CDR1 SGHVS, CDR2 FQNEAQ. Here the sequenced sample was peripheral blood, taken in a trial of Ad26.COV2.S vaccine versus placebo. This clonotype originated in a person between 18 and 65 years old who received the Ad26.COV2.S COVID-19 vaccine or a placebo. The V call is TRBV7-8, the J call TRBJ2-2, with no clear D. This CDR3 is CASSLGFSNTGELFF. DNA for the CDR3: TGTGCCAGCAGCTTAGGGTTTAGTAACACCGGGGAGCTGTTTTTT.